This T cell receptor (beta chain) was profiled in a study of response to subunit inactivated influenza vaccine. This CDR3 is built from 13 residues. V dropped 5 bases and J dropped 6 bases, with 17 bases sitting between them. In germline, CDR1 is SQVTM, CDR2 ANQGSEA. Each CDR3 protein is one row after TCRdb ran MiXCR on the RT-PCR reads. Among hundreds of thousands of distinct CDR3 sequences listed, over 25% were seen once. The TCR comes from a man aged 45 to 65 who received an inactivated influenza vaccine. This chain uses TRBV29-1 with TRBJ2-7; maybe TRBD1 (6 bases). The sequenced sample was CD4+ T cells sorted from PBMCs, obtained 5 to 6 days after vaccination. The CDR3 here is CSVTGRLLAEQYF. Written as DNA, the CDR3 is TGCAGCGTTACAGGGAGATTACTGGCCGAGCAGTACTTC.